This T cell receptor (beta chain) comes out of a study of human T cells and chemical hapten exposure. Concerning this clonotype itself: What it recognizes is unknown.

Losses at the gene ends were 2 bases for V and 1 base for J; bases not matched to a gene: 14. This CDR3 region has 18 residues. Germline-derived CDR1 and CDR2 are MNHEY and SVGEGT. TCRdb processed the RACE reads anew with MiXCR; each CDR3 protein has one entry. The sample lists about 97,000 distinct CDR3 sequences, around 25% seen once, with approximately 10% in the top ten. General study results and limits: Versus controls, significantly more large CDR3 similarity clusters arose from expanded TCRs. The presence of alopecia in the donors means their immune response may differ from healthy people's. Among TCRs, those above 1 in 1000 frequency were unaffected by DPC sensitization.

The sample's time point: patch test 3, about 24 weeks after DPC sensitization. Treatment reported: therapeutic diphenylcyclopropenone sensitization with weekly scalp DPC. The sequences come from whole blood, collected in connection with sensitization to the hapten diphenylcyclopropenone (DPC). This TCR was sampled from a man aged 35-49 years with alopecia areata. Some clones in this sample may be carry-over from other donors' samples. V usage is TRBV6-2 or TRBV6-3 and J usage is TRBJ2-7; 7 bases map to TRBD2. CDR3 region: CASSYTVLRERGSYEQYF. The CDR3 nucleotides read TGTGCCAGCAGTTACACCGTACTCCGGGAGCGGGGTTCCTACGAGCAGTACTTC.